The table lists the clone carrying this TCR beta chain with a count of one. V was shortened by 7 bases and J by 1 base, with 23 bases between the two germline ends. Germline V CDR1 and CDR2: LNHDA, SQIVND (reference sequence). The CDR3 has 18 amino acids. This entry is derived from a study of blood T cell repertoires in COVID-19. At the level of the study: There were acute and convalescent COVID-19 samples, and they came from the United States, Italy and Spain. T cells, B-cell-depleted T cells, or PBMCs supplied cDNA or gDNA.

Original handling: How many nucleated cells were present was estimated from reference gene primer amplification. Sequencing used immunoSEQ multiplex PCR; TCRdb keeps in-frame clones, though not all of them. Clone size and V and J calls were adopted from that table, with D and trimming inferred from the DNA. The table lists more than 95,000 clones, 87% of them singletons. This rearrangement joins TRBV19 to TRBJ2-1; TRBD2 is a possible D gene (6 bases). This receptor was taken from a human donor in a cohort sampled during active COVID-19. Sequenced: peripheral blood. CDR3 sequence reads: CASTPSGPGRGSYNEQFF. As DNA, the CDR3 is TGTGCCAGTACCCCCTCAGGGCCCGGGAGAGGGTCCTACAATGAGCAGTTCTTC.